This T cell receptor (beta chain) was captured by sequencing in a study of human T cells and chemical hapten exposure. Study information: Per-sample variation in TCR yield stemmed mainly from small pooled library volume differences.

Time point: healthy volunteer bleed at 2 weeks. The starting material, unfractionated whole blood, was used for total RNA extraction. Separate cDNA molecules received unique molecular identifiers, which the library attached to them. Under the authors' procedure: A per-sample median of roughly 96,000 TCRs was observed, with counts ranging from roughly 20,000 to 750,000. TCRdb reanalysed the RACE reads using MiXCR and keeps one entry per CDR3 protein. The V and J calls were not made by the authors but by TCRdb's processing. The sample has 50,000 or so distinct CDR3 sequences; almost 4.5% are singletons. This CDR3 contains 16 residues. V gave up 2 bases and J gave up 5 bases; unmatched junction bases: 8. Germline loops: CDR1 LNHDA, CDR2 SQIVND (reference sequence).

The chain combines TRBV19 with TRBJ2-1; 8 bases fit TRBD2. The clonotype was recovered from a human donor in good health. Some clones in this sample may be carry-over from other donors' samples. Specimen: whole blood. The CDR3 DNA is TGTGCCAGTAGTATACAGCGGACTAGCAGCCACAATGAGCAGTTCTTC. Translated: CASSIQRTSSHNEQFF.